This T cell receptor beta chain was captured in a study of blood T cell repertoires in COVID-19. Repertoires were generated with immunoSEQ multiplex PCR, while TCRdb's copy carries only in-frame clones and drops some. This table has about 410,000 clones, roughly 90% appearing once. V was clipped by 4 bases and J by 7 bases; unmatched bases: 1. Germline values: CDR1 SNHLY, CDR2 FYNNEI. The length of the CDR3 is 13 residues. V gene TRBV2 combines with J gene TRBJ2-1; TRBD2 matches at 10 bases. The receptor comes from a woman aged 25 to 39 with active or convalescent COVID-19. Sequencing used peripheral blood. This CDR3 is CASSVLAGNEQFF. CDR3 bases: TGTGCCAGCAGTGTACTAGCGGGAAATGAGCAGTTCTTC.